The entry below describes one T cell receptor (beta chain). Clones were sequenced by immunoSEQ multiplex PCR, and TCRdb holds only the in-frame ones, with some missing. Among tens of thousands of clones listed, more than 70% were seen once. This sample is drawn from a study of PD-1 blockade in mismatch repair-deficient tumors. Germline V gene sequence: CDR1 LNHDA, CDR2 SQIVND (reference sequence). V trimming: 5 bases; J trimming: 4 bases; junction bases outside the gene matches: 4. CDR3 length equals 13 residues. The chain is built from TRBV19 and TRBJ1-1; TRBD1 aligns across 7 bases. The clonotype comes from an adult with mismatch repair-deficient cancer. The sequencing used PBMCs, collected roughly 6 weeks after starting pembrolizumab. DNA of the CDR3: TGTGCCAGTAGTGCCACAGGGGTCACTGAAGCTTTCTTT. Protein product: CASSATGVTEAFF.